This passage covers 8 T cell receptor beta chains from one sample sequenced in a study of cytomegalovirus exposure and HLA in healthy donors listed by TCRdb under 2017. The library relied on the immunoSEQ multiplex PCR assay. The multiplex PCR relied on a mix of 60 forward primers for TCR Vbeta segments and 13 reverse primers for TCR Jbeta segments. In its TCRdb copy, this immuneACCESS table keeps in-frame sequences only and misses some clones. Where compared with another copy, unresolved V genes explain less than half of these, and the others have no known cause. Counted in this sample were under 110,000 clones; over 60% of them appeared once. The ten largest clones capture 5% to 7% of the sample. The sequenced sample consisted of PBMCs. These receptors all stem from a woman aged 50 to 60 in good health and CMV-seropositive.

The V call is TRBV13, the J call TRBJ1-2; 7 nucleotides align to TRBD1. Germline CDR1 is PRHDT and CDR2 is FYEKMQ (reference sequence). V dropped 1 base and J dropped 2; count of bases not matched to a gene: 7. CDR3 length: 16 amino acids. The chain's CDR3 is CASSLVSRTGNYGYTF. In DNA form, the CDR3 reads TGTGCCAGCAGCTTAGTGTCCCGGACAGGAAACTATGGCTACACCTTC. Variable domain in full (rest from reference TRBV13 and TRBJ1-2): AAGVIQSPRHLIKEKRETATLKCYPIPRHDTVYWYQQGPGQDPQFLISFYEKMQSDKGSIPDRFSAQQFSDYHSELNMSSLELGDSALYFCASSLVSRTGNYGYTFGSGTRLTVV.

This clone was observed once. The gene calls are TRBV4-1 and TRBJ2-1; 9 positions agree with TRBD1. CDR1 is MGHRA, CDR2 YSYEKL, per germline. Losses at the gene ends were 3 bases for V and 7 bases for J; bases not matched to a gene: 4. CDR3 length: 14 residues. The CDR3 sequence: CASSHPGQGNEQFF. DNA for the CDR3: TGCGCCAGCAGCCACCCCGGACAGGGGAATGAGCAGTTCTTC.

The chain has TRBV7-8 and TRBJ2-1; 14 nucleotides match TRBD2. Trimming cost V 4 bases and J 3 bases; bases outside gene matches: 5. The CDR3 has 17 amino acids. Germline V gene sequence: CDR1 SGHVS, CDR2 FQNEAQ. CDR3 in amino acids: CASSWGTSGGHYNEQFF. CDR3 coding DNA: TGTGCCAGCAGCTGGGGGACTAGCGGGGGTCACTACAATGAGCAGTTCTTC.

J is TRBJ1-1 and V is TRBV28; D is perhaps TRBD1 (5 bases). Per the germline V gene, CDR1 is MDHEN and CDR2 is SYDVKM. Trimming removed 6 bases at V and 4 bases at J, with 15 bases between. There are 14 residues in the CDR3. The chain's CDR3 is CASSYAGTGTEAFF. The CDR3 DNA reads TGTGCCAGCAGCTACGCCGGGACTGGCACTGAAGCTTTCTTT.

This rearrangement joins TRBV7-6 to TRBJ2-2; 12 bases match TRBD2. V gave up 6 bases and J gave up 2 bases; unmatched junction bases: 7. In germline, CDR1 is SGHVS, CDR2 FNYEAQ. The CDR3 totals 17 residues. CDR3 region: CASSFTSGGLNTGELFF. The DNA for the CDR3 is TGTGCCAGCAGTTTCACTAGCGGGGGGTTAAACACCGGGGAGCTGTTTTTT.

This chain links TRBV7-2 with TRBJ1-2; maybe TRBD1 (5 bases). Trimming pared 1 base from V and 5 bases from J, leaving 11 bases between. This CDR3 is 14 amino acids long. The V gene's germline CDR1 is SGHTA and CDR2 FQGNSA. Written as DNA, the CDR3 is TGTGCCAGCAGCTTAGTGCAGGGAACATATGGCTACACCTTC. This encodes CASSLVQGTYGYTF.

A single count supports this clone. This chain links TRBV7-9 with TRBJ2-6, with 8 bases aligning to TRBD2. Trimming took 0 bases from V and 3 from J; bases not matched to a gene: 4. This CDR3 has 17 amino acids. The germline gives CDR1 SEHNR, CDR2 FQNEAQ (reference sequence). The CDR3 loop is CASSLAGGAHGANVLTF. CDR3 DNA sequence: TGTGCCAGCAGCTTAGCCGGGGGGGCGCATGGGGCCAACGTCCTGACTTTC. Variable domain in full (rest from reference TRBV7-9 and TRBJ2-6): DTGVSQNPRHKITKRGQNVTFRCDPISEHNRLYWYRQTLGQGPEFLTYFQNEAQLEKSRLLSDRFSAERPKGSFSTLEIQRTEQGDSAMYLCASSLAGGAHGANVLTFGAGSRLTVL.

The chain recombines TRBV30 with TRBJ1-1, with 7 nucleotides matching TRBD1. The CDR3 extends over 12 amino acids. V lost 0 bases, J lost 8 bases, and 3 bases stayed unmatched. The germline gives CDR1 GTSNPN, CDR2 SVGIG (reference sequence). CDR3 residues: CAWSVGTVEAFF. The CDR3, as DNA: TGTGCCTGGAGTGTAGGGACAGTCGAAGCTTTCTTT.